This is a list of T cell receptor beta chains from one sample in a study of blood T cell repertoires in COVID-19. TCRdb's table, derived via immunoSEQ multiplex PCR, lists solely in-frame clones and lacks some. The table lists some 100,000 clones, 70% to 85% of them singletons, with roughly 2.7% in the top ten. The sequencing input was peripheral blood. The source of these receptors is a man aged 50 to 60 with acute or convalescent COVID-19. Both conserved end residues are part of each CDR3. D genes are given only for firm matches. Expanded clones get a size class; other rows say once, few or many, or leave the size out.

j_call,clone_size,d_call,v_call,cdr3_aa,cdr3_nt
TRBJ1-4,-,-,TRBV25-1,CASSEGGKLFF,TGTGCCAGCAGTGAAGGAGGAAAACTGTTTTTT
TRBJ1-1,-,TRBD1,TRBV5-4,CASSRTGGGTEAFF,TGTGCCAGCAGCCGGACAGGGGGAGGCACTGAAGCTTTCTTT
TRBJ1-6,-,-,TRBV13,CASSLEGQGYNSPLHF,TGTGCCAGCAGCTTGGAGGGTCAGGGCTATAATTCACCCCTCCACTTT
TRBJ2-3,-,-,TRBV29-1,CSEQSTDTQYF,TGCAGCGAACAAAGCACAGATACGCAGTATTTT
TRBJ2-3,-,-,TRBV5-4,CASSLFGGNIADTQYF,TGTGCCAGCAGCTTGTTCGGCGGGAACATAGCAGATACGCAGTATTTT
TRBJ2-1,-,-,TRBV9,CASSPPGVYNEQFF,TGTGCCAGCAGCCCACCAGGGGTCTACAATGAGCAGTTCTTC
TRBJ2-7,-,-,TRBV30,CAWSVLRLEQYF,TGTGCCTGGAGTGTACTACGGCTCGAGCAGTACTTC
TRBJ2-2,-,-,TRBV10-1,CASSEGGNTGELFF,TGCGCCAGCAGTGAAGGGGGGAACACCGGGGAGCTGTTTTTT
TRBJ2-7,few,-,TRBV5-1,CASSLQGPYEQYF,TGCGCCAGCAGCTTGCAGGGGCCCTACGAGCAGTACTTC
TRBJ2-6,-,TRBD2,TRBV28,CASSSFLSGGESGANVLTF,TGTGCCAGCAGTTCATTTCTTTCCGGGGGGGAGTCTGGGGCCAACGTCCTGACTTTC
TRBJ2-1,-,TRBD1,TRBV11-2,CASRLTGGKGNEQFF,TGTGCCAGCAGGTTAACAGGGGGCAAAGGCAATGAGCAGTTCTTC
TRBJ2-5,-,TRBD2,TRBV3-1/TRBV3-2,CASSQTTLLAEFQETQYF,TGTGCCAGCAGCCAAACCACTCTCCTAGCGGAGTTCCAAGAGACCCAGTACTTC
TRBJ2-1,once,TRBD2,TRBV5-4,CAIGLAGGTTEQFF,TGTGCCATTGGACTAGCGGGGGGCACAACTGAGCAGTTCTTC
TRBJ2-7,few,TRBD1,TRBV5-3,CARRCTGDEQYF,TGTGCCAGAAGGTGCACAGGGGACGAGCAGTACTTC
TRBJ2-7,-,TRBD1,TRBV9,CASSTGTGNNEQYF,TGTGCCAGCAGCACCGGGACAGGGAATAACGAGCAGTACTTC
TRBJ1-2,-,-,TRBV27,CASSLTSGGFYGYTF,TGTGCCAGCAGTTTGACTTCGGGGGGTTTCTATGGCTACACCTTC
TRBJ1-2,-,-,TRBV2,CASTMTRDGYTF,TGTGCCAGCACCATGACCAGGGATGGCTACACCTTC
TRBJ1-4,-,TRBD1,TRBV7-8,CASSHGQGRLFF,TGTGCCAGCAGTCATGGACAGGGAAGACTGTTTTTT
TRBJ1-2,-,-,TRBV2,CASSRSAGVGYGYTF,TGTGCCAGCTCCCGCTCAGCCGGGGTGGGGTATGGCTACACCTTC
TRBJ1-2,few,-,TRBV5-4,CASSLSANYGYTF,TGTGCCAGCAGCTTGTCTGCTAACTATGGCTACACCTTC
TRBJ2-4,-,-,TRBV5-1,CASSLEGESGIQYF,TGCGCCAGCAGCTTGGAGGGGGAGTCCGGCATTCAGTACTTC
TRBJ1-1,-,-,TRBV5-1,CASSLGGPNMNTEAFF,TGCGCCAGCAGCTTGGGGGGGCCAAATATGAACACTGAAGCTTTCTTT
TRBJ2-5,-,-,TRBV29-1,CSAQGDLETQYF,TGCAGCGCCCAGGGTGACCTAGAGACCCAGTACTTC
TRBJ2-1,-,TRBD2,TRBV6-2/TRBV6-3,CASSYSLTSGKINEQFF,TGTGCCAGCAGTTACTCTTTGACTAGCGGGAAGATCAATGAGCAGTTCTTC
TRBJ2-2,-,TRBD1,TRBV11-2,CASSVGQVYNGELFF,TGTGCCAGCAGCGTAGGACAGGTGTATAACGGGGAGCTGTTTTTT
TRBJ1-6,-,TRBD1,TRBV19,CASSMIQGAESPLHF,TGTGCCAGTAGTATGATCCAGGGGGCTGAGTCACCCCTCCACTTT
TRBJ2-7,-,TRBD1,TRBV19,CASTEGQGAYEQYF,TGTGCCAGTACCGAAGGACAGGGGGCCTACGAGCAGTACTTC
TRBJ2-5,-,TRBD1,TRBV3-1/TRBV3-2,CASSHWTGGNQETQYF,TGTGCCAGCAGCCATTGGACAGGGGGAAACCAAGAGACCCAGTACTTC
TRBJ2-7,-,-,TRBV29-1,CSVEDQGYEQYF,TGCAGCGTTGAAGATCAGGGGTACGAGCAGTACTTC
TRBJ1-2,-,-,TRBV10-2,CASSESPGLGYTF,TGCGCCAGCAGCGAGTCGCCAGGGCTAGGCTACACCTTC
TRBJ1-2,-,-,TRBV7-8,CASSSTAAGVNYGYTF,TGTGCCAGCAGCTCTACCGCGGCAGGGGTTAACTATGGCTACACCTTC
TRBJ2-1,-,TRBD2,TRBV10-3,CAIKGLAGVHEQFF,TGTGCCATCAAGGGACTAGCGGGAGTACATGAGCAGTTCTTC